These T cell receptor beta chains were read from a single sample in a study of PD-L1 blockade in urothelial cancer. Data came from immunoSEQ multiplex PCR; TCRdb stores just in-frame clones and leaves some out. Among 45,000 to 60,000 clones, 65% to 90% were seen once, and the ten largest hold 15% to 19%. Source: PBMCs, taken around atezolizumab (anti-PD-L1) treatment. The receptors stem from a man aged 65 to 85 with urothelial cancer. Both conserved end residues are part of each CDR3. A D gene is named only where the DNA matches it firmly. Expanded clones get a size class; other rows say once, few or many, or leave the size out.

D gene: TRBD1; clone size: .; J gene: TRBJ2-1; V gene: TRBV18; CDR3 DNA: TGTGCCAGCTCACCACCAGCAGGGGGCGGTGAGCAGTTCTTC; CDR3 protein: CASSPPAGGGEQFF
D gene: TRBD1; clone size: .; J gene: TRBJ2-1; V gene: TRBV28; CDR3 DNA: TGTGCCAGCAGCCCCCCGACAGGGGGCGCCTACAATGAGCAGTTCTTC; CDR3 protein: CASSPPTGGAYNEQFF
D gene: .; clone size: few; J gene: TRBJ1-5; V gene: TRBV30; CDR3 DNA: TGTGCCTGGAGGATTCAGGCTAGCAATCAGCCCCAGCATTTT; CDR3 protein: CAWRIQASNQPQHF
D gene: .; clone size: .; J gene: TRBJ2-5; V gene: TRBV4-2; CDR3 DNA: TGTGCCAGCAGCCCCCAATACGCGGGGTTCGGGACCCAGTACTTC; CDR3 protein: CASSPQYAGFGTQYF
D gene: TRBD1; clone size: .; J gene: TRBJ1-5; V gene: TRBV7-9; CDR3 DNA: TGTGCCAGCAGCTCTACAGGGGGTAGCGATCAGCCCCAGCATTTT; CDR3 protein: CASSSTGGSDQPQHF
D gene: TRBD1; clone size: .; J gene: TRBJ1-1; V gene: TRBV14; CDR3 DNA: TGTGCCAGCAGCCACTCTAACAGGGGATATACTGAAGCTTTCTTT; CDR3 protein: CASSHSNRGYTEAFF
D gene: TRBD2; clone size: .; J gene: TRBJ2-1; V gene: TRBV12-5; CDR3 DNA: TGTGCTAGTGGTTTGGGACTAGCGGGCTACAATGAGCAGTTCTTC; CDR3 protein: CASGLGLAGYNEQFF
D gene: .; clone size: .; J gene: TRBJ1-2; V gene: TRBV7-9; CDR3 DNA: TGTGCCAGCAGTTCAAGCCCAACCCGGACAGAGAGATATGGCTACACCTTC; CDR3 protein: CASSSSPTRTERYGYTF
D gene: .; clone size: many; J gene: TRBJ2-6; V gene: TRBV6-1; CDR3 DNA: TGTGCCAGCAGTGAAGCTGCAGGGGGGGCCAACGTCCTGACTTTC; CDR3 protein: CASSEAAGGANVLTF
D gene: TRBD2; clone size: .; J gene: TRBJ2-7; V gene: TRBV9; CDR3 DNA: TGTGCCAGCAGCGTAGAGGGTCGGCTAGCGGGAATCGGGACCTACGAGCAGTACTTC; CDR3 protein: CASSVEGRLAGIGTYEQYF
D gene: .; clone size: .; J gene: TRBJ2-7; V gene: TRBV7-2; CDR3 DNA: TGTGCCAGCAGCTTCAACATCTACGAGCAGTACTTC; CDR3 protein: CASSFNIYEQYF
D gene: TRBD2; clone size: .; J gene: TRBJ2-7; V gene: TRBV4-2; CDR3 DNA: TGTGCCAGCAGCCCGTCAGGCGGGAGTCAAGTCCAGTACTTC; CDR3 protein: CASSPSGGSQVQYF
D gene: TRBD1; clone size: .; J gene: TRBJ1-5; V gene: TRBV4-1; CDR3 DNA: TGCGCCAGCACCCTCCCGACAGGGGGCGTTCAGCCCCAGCATTTT; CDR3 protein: CASTLPTGGVQPQHF
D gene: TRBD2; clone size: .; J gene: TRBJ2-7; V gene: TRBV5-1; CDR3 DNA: TGCGCCAGCAGCTTGGACACTAGCGGGAGTTACGAGCAGTACTTC; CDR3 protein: CASSLDTSGSYEQYF
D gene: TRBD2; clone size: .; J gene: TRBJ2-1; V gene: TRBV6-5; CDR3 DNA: TGTGCCAGCAGTTCAGCTAGCGGGAGGGCCAATGAGCAGTTCTTC; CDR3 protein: CASSSASGRANEQFF
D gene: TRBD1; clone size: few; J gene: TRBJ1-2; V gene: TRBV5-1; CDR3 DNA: TGCGCCAGCAGCCTGGAGGACAGGGTCCGTTCCTATGGCTACACCTTC; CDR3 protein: CASSLEDRVRSYGYTF
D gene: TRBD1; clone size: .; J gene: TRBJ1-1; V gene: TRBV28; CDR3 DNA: TGTGCCAGCAGTAGTTACAGGGGTCTGAACACTGAAGCTTTCTTT; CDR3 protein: CASSSYRGLNTEAFF
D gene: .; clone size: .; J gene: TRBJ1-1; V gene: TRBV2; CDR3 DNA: TGTGCCAGCAGGAGAATCGGAGGAGCTTTCTTT; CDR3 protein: CASRRIGGAFF